These 22 T cell receptor beta chains were all obtained from the same sample, sequenced in a study of T cells in Graves' hyperthyroidism and ophthalmopathy. Researchers took RNA transcripts and amplified the TCR beta CDR3 regions from them. The HTBI set primed first-round TCR CDR3 RT-PCR. TCRdb reanalysed the multiplex PCR reads using MiXCR and keeps one entry per CDR3 protein. The sample records approximately 700,000 distinct CDR3 sequences, approximately 16% being singletons. The specimen was blood. These receptors originate from a man aged 18-30 years with Graves' hyperthyroidism.

This clonotype has a handful of counts. The gene calls are TRBV29-1 and TRBJ1-2; 8 bases are a match to TRBD1. The CDR3 runs to 14 residues. The V segment lost 4 bases and the J segment 6 bases; nucleotides outside the gene matches: 10. The germline CDR1 and CDR2 sequences are SQVTM and ANQGSEA. The DNA of the CDR3 is TGCAGCGTTGTATCGACAGGGGAGGGACATGGCTACACCTTC. Amino acids: CSVVSTGEGHGYTF.

This clonotype was seen at least ten times. This chain links TRBV27 with TRBJ1-2, with a weak D call TRBD1 (5 bases). V shed 3 bases and J shed 0 bases, with 11 bases lying between them. The CDR3 sequence is 15 residues long. The germline CDR1 and CDR2 sequences are MNHEY and SMNVEV (reference sequence). The CDR3 nucleotides are TGTGCCAGCAGTTTCGACCACAGGACTAACTATGGCTACACCTTC. Protein: CASSFDHRTNYGYTF.

This clonotype was detected many times. The CDR3 region is CASSFFGLDEQYF. The CDR3 nucleotides read TGTGCCAGCAGTTTTTTCGGGCTCGACGAGCAGTACTTC. J is TRBJ2-7 and V is TRBV28; no firm D call. The CDR3 has 13 residues. Trimming shortened V by 3 bases and J by 5 bases, and 11 bases separated the two germline ends. Germline V gene lookup returns CDR1 MDHEN and CDR2 SYDVKM.

V is TRBV5-1 and J is TRBJ2-5, with 15 bases that match TRBD2. The CDR3 runs to 18 residues. The V and J ends lost 3 bases and 5 bases, in that order; junction bases with no gene match: 11. In germline, CDR1 is SGHRS, CDR2 YFSETQ. CDR3 coding DNA: TGCGCCAGCAGCTCGGGACTAGCGGGAGGCTCCGGGGGCGAGACCCAGTACTTC. Its protein is CASSSGLAGGSGGETQYF.

The chain uses TRBV15 and TRBJ1-5; the match to TRBD1 covers 9 bases. CDR1 is LNHNV and CDR2 is YYDKDF in the germline V gene (reference sequence). This CDR3 region has 14 residues. With 6 bases clipped from V and 4 bases from J, the junction kept 4 bases outside the gene matches. The CDR3: CATREGQGNQPQHF. Written as DNA, the CDR3 is TGTGCCACCAGGGAAGGACAGGGGAATCAGCCCCAGCATTTT. Based on the CDR3 plus reference TRBV15 and TRBJ1-5, the full variable domain is DAMVIQNPRYQVTQFGKPVTLSCSQTLNHNVMYWYQQKSSQAPKLLFHYYDKDFNNEADTPDNFQSRRPNTSFCFLDIRSPGLGDTAMYLCATREGQGNQPQHFGDGTRLSIL.

The gene calls are TRBV5-1 and TRBJ1-3; TRBD1 is a possible D gene (6 bases). V was cut by 5 bases and J by 7 bases, with 19 bases left in between. Germline V gene lookup returns CDR1 SGHRS and CDR2 YFSETQ. The CDR3 totals 15 residues. CDR3 loop: CASRESGGRRNTIYF. CDR3 coding DNA: TGCGCCAGCAGAGAGTCCGGGGGCCGCCGGAACACCATATATTTT.

This clonotype appeared many times. V usage is TRBV27 and J usage is TRBJ2-3, with 14 nucleotides matching TRBD2. Germline V gives CDR1 MNHEY, CDR2 SMNVEV (reference sequence). The ends lost 4 bases at V and 3 bases at J; junction bases unmatched: 18. The CDR3 totals 21 residues. The CDR3 sequence: CASSSSGTSGSTLLGTDTQYF. The CDR3 nucleotides are TGTGCCAGCAGTTCCAGCGGGACTAGCGGGAGTACCCTCTTGGGAACAGATACGCAGTATTTT.

In its sample, this clonotype was seen many times. The chain joins TRBV28 to TRBJ1-2, with D tentatively TRBD1 (5 bases). The germline CDR1 and CDR2 sequences are MDHEN and SYDVKM. Trimming cost V 4 bases and J 8 bases, with 11 bases left between them. The length of the CDR3 is 12 residues. CDR3 region: CASSSPGDGYTF. CDR3 nucleotide sequence: TGTGCCAGCAGTTCCCCCGGGGACGGCTACACCTTC.

This clonotype has a count of ten or more. The chain uses TRBV3-1 and TRBJ2-1, with unresolved D. The CDR3 sequence is 12 residues long. V lost 1 base and J 7 bases, leaving 5 bases between the germline ends. CDR1 LGHDT and CDR2 YNNKEL come from the germline V gene (reference sequence). CDR3 sequence (DNA): TGTGCCAGCAGCCAAGTTTCAAATGAGCAGTTCTTC. It encodes CASSQVSNEQFF.

This clonotype was picked up a small number of times. The rearrangement uses TRBV7-9 and TRBJ2-1; 12 bases are a match to TRBD2. The germline CDR1 and CDR2 sequences are SEHNR and FQNEAQ (reference sequence). V shed 5 bases, J shed 2 bases, and the junction held 4 bases outside the gene matches. This CDR3 is built from 16 residues. CDR3 bases: TGTGCCAGCAGCCAGACTAGCGGGAGAACCTACAATGAGCAGTTCTTC. It codes for CASSQTSGRTYNEQFF.

This clonotype was counted between two and nine times. This sequence joins TRBV6-1 and TRBJ2-1; D is undetermined. There are 15 residues in the CDR3. Trimming shortened V by 1 base and J by 5 bases, and 12 bases separated the two germline ends. Germline V gene sequence: CDR1 MNHNS, CDR2 SASEGT. The CDR3 DNA is TGTGCCAGCAGTGAAGTAGCCCAAGTACACAATGAGCAGTTCTTC. It encodes CASSEVAQVHNEQFF.

This clonotype was counted many times. This chain joins TRBV15 and TRBJ1-2; 10 positions agree with TRBD1. The CDR3 extends over 15 amino acids. Germline trimming cut 0 bases from V and 3 bases from J; bases unmatched to any gene: 1. The germline CDR1 and CDR2 sequences are LNHNV and YYDKDF (reference sequence). The CDR3 reads CATSRDGTGDYGYTF. The CDR3 DNA reads TGTGCCACCAGCAGAGATGGGACAGGGGACTATGGCTACACCTTC. Together with reference TRBV15 and TRBJ1-2, the CDR3 gives the full variable domain: DAMVIQNPRYQVTQFGKPVTLSCSQTLNHNVMYWYQQKSSQAPKLLFHYYDKDFNNEADTPDNFQSRRPNTSFCFLDIRSPGLGDTAMYLCATSRDGTGDYGYTFGSGTRLTVV.

This clonotype was counted between two and nine times. The chain employs TRBV10-3 and TRBJ2-5; D gene uncertain. V was trimmed by 0 bases and J by 2 bases, leaving 7 bases between them. Germline V CDR1 and CDR2: ENHRY, SYGVKD. This CDR3 comprises 14 residues. In nucleotides, the CDR3 is TGTGCCATCAGTGAGTCTGGAAATCAAGAGACCCAGTACTTC. Its protein is CAISESGNQETQYF.

The DNA of the CDR3 is TGCGCCAGCAGCCAAGTCGGGAGGGGACGCGAGCAGTACTTC. Translating it yields CASSQVGRGREQYF. This sequence joins TRBV4-1 and TRBJ2-7, with 8 nucleotides matching TRBD2. Trimming at V came to 1 base and at J to 6 bases, leaving 5 bases not matched to a gene. The CDR3 covers 14 residues. Germline CDR1 is MGHRA and CDR2 is YSYEKL.

This clonotype came up many times. J is TRBJ1-1 and V is TRBV2, with 8 nucleotides matching TRBD1. Losses at the gene ends were 6 bases for V and 1 base for J; bases not matched to a gene: 4. From germline, CDR1 is SNHLY and CDR2 FYNNEI. This CDR3 has 14 residues. The CDR3 DNA is TGTGCCAGCAGCTTGACAGGGGCGAACACTGAAGCTTTCTTT. This translates into CASSLTGANTEAFF.

This clonotype was found a few times. J is TRBJ2-7 and V is TRBV20-1; maybe TRBD1 (6 bases). The CDR3 extends over 13 amino acids. V was trimmed by 6 bases and J by 5 bases, leaving 17 bases between them. Germline values: CDR1 DFQATT, CDR2 SNEGSKA (reference sequence). CDR3 in amino acids: CSAPGHPGDEQYF. The CDR3 DNA follows: TGCAGTGCACCGGGACATCCCGGGGACGAGCAGTACTTC.

Many counts were recorded for this clonotype. The chain links TRBV30 to TRBJ2-2; D gene ambiguous. The CDR3 is 15 amino acids. The ends were cut back, 3 bases at V and 4 bases at J, with 15 bases in the middle. CDR1 is GTSNPN, CDR2 SVGIG, per germline (reference sequence). The DNA of the CDR3 is TGTGCCTGGAGGGATCTAGGGCAGCCCACCGGGGAGCTGTTTTTT. Protein: CAWRDLGQPTGELFF. Full variable domain (missing parts from reference TRBV30 and TRBJ2-2): SQTIHQWPATLVQPVGSPLSLECTVEGTSNPNLYWYRQAAGRGLQLLFYSVGIGQISSEVPQNLSASRPQDRQFILSSKKLLLSDSGFYLCAWRDLGQPTGELFFGEGSRLTVL.

This clonotype showed up just once. The chain uses TRBV4-1 and TRBJ2-3; TRBD1 aligns across 9 bases. The germline CDR1 and CDR2 sequences are MGHRA and YSYEKL. The V segment lost 3 bases and the J segment 5 bases; nucleotides outside the gene matches: 9. The CDR3 extends over 16 amino acids. CDR3 in amino acids: CASSQDGQGRGDTQYF. CDR3 bases: TGCGCCAGCAGCCAGGACGGACAGGGGAGAGGAGATACGCAGTATTTT.

This clonotype was detected ten times or more. The V and J genes are TRBV20-1 and TRBJ1-2; D may be TRBD1 (5 bases). The CDR3 covers 14 residues. Trimming shortened V by 0 bases and J by 2 bases, and 10 bases separated the two germline ends. Germline-derived CDR1 and CDR2 are DFQATT and SNEGSKA (reference sequence). The CDR3 DNA follows: TGCAGTGCTAGAGAATTGGCAGGGAACTATGGCTACACCTTC. Protein: CSARELAGNYGYTF.

This clonotype was counted many times. CDR3 protein: CASSSHRAAHEKLFF. The CDR3 DNA sequence: TGTGCCAGCAGTTCCCACAGAGCCGCCCATGAAAAACTGTTTTTT. The chain combines TRBV28 with TRBJ1-4; D not resolved. The V end was cut by 4 bases, the J end by 6 bases, with 15 bases between. The CDR3 totals 15 residues. Germline V gene sequence: CDR1 MDHEN, CDR2 SYDVKM.

This clonotype came up once. The V gene is TRBV4-1, the J gene TRBJ2-2, with a tentative D call TRBD1 (5 bases). CDR3 size: 14 residues. CDR1 is MGHRA, CDR2 YSYEKL, per germline. V dropped 1 base and J dropped 6 bases, with 9 bases sitting between them. CDR3 sequence reads: CASSQVKGPGELFF. The CDR3 bases are TGCGCCAGCAGCCAAGTTAAGGGGCCCGGGGAGCTGTTTTTT.

This clonotype was observed a handful of times. The genes are TRBV7-2 and TRBJ2-7; TRBD2 matches at 12 bases. Trimming cost V 4 bases and J 3 bases; bases outside gene matches: 7. The CDR3 is 16 residues long. Germline V CDR1 and CDR2: SGHTA, FQGNSA. The CDR3 protein is CASSSPLAGGGYEQYF. Written as DNA, the CDR3 is TGTGCCAGCAGCTCCCCCCTAGCGGGAGGGGGCTACGAGCAGTACTTC.